This TCR beta chain came from a study of CD8 T cells in Susac syndrome (dated by TCRdb to 2018 to 2020). Context from the whole study: Whether CD8+ T cell activation and differentiation in Susac syndrome was antigen driven was tested using repertoire sequencing. Results the study describes overall, beyond this receptor: The number of individuals in the TCR sequencing and HLA analysis was recognized as being relatively small.

RNA was extracted with the RNeasy kit and 0.5 to 1 ug was reverse transcribed using random hexamers. TCR beta CDR3 regions were amplified with the immunoSEQ multiplex PCR assay covering 54 Vbeta and 13 Jbeta segments. PCR amplification bias was corrected by using a synthetic template baseline for primer optimization and computational correction. The authors' pipeline ran thus. Reads were annotated to V, D and J genes according to IMGT and were analyzed with immunoSEQ Analyzer, with only productive sequences retained. Clonality was calculated as one minus the Shannon entropy normalized by log2 of the number of productive unique sequences. For each patient and control, public and private clones were evaluated among the 100 most prevalent clones. Clones were defined as Susac-specific when absent from the healthy and MS cohorts, from roughly 1,000 published viral clones and from other ImmuneACCESS disease sequences. In TCRdb, the public reads were trimmed at Q25 with fastp and aligned with MiXCR, with productive beta chains retained. Duplicate CDR3 protein sequences are folded into a single record with the most common DNA and genes. The V and J calls shown here were made by TCRdb, not taken from the authors' results. In this sample the table shows 150,000 to 200,000 distinct CDR3 sequences, 90% to 95% of which occur a single time. The ten biggest clones cover 0.093% of the sample.

On this clonotype: Its cognate antigen has yet to be identified. No clone much larger than this one lies a single base away; base qualities are absent.

High-throughput TCR beta sequencing profiled peripheral blood CD8+ and CD4+ T cells from healthy donors, Susac syndrome patients and multiple sclerosis patients. The multiple sclerosis controls were treatment-naive patients who had stable or active relapsing-remitting disease and met the revised McDonald criteria. Bulk CD8+ and CD4+ T cells were purified by magnetic negative isolation, whereas CD8+ TEMRA cells were enriched by FACS. Blood was collected in EDTA tubes and processed within 24 hours, with PBMCs isolated through density gradient centrifugation. PBMCs intended for TCR sequencing were frozen in liquid nitrogen and were later thawed in a 37 degrees C water bath. Purity of sorted or isolated CD4+, CD8+ and CD8+ TEMRA cells was at least 90%. Sequencing was done on a sample of CD4+ T cells from PBMCs. The clonotype originates from a human donor with multiple sclerosis.

The nucleotide sequence reads TGTGCCAGCAGCCCACCGGCCGGGTATGGCTACACCTTC. Its translation is CASSPPAGYGYTF. The sequence joins TRBV5-4 to TRBJ1-2, with the D segment identity uncertain. From the germline V gene (reference sequence), CDR1 is SGHNT and CDR2 is YYREEE. The CDR3 sequence holds 13 residues, the cysteine and phenylalanine included. Only the CDR3 part of the read is kept: 39 bases, read in frame from the first base. V is shortened by 4 bases, J by 5 bases, and the region joining them spans 12 bases.